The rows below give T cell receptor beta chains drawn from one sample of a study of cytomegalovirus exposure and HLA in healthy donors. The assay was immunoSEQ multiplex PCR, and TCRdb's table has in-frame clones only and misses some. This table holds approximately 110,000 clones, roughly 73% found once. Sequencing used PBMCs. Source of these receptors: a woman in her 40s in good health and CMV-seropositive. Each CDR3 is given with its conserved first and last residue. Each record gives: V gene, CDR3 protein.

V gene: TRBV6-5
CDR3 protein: CASRLYTGTYEQYF

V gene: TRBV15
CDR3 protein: CATSVDRGQPQHF

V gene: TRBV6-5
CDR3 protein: CASNSHGTVEQYF

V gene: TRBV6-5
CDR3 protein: CASSYSADYEQYF

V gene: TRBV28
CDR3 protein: CASTPPGQDTEAFF

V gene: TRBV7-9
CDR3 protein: CASSRDFSGNTIYF

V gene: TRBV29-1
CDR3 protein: CSVRMGGDEQYF

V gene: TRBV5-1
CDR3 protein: CASSWGNSGNEQFF

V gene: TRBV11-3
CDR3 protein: CASSLERGQPQHF

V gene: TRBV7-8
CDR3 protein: CASSHDRGGQPQHF

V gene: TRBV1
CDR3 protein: CTSSQYPQGRWLNQPQHF

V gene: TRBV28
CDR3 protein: CASSLFQGALNTEAFF

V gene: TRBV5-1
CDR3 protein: CASSLGSGHTDTQYF

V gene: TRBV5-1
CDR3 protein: CASSSTTSGENQQYF

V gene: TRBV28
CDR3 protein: CASSPSTGGPDTQYF

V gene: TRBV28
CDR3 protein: CASKLDIGDRYNEQFF

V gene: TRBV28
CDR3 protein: CASSLLVGTEAFF

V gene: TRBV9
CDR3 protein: CASSGGGGTDTQYF

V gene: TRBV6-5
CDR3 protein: CASSPPQGHTEAFF

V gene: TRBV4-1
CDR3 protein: CASSQYRDARANYGYTF

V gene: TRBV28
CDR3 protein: CASTGGRSSGNTIYF

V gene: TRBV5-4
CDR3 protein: CASSRGTDTQYF

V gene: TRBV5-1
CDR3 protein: CASSSYLTGKNEQYF

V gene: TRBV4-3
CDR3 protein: CASSPRDRGNYGYTF

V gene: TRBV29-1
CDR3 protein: CSVGRADTQYF

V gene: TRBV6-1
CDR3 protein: CASRAGTGVSAQYF

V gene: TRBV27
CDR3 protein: CASSPIQGEGSTEAFF

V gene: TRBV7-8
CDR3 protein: CASSLILSTDTQYF

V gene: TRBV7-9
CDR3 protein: CSSSLWAEQYF

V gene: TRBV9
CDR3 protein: CASSVATGPGTGELFF

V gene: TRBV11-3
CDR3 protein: CASSPGSGTAGANVLTF

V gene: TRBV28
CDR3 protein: CASSNSGTNNEQFF

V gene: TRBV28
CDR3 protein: CASSPRVAGNYQETQYF

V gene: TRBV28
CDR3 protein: CASSFPWTSGRGNEQFF

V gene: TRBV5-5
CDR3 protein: CASKQLGTRSNEQFF

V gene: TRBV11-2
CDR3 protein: CASRQTGTQNTGELFF

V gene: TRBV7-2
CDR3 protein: CASSLVVGTDTQYF

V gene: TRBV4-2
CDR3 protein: CASSPQTGSSYNEQFF

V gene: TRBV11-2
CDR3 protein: CASSSVGLEQYF

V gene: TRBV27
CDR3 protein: CASTLTGDGNTIYF

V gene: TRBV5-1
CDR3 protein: CASSLVPGGSEKLFF

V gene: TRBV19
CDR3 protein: CASSIPVALAPYGYTF

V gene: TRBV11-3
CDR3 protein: CASSKRGGGTGELFF

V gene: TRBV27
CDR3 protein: CASSGRDRNPSGANVLTF

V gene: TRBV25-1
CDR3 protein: CASRSGTFGYQYF

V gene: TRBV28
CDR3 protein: CASSSRPKPGGGYGYTF

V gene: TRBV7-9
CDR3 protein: CSSSLVGTEAFF

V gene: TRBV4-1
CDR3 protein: CASSQDRFQSTGSHSGNTIYF

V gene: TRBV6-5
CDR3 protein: CASNDRGPREKLFF

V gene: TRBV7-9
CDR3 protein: CSSSLLGTTIYNEQFF

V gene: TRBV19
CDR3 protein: CASSQTVHYGYTF

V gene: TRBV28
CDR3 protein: CASSLNARDRWNYGYTF

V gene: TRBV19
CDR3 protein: CASSIGGGGGQETQYF

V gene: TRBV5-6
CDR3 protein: CASSLVDRQTEAFF

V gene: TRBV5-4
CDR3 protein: CASSRRWLASTQETQYF